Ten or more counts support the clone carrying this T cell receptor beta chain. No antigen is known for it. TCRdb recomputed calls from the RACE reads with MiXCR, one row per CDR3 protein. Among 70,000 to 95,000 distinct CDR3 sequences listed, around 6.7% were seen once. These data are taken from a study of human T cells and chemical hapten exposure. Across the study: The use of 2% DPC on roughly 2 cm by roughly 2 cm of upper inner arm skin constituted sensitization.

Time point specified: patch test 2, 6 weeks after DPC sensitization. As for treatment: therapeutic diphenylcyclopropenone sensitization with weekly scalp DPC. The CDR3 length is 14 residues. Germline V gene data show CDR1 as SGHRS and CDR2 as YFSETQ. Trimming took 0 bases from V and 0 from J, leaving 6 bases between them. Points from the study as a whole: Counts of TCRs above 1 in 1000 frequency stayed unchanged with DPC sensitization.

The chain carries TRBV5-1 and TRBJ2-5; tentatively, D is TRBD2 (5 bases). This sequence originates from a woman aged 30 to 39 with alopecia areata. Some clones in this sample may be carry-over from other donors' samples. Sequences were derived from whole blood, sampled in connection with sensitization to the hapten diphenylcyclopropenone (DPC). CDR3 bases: TGCGCCAGCAGCTTGGGGGAGTACCAAGAGACCCAGTACTTC. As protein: CASSLGEYQETQYF. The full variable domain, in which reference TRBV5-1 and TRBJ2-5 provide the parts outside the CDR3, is KAGVTQTPRYLIKTRGQQVTLSCSPISGHRSVSWYQQTPGQGLQFLFEYFSETQRNKGNFPGRFSGRQFSNSRSEMNVSTLELGDSALYLCASSLGEYQETQYFGPGTRLLVL.